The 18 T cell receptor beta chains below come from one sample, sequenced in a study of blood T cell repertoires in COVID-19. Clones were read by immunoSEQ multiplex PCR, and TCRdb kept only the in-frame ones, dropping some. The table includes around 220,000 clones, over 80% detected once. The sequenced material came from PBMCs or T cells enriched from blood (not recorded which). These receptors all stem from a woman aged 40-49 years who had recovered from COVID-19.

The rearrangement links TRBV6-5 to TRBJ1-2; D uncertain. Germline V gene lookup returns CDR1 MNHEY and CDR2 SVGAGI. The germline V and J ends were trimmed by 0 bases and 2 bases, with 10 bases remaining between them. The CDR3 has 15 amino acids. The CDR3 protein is CASSYSTGNNYGYTF. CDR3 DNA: TGTGCCAGCAGTTACTCTACGGGGAACAACTATGGCTACACCTTC.

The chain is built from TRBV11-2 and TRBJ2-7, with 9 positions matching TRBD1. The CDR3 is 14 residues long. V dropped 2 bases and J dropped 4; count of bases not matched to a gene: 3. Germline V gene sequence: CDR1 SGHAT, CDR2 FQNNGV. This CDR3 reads CASSLTGGGYEQYF. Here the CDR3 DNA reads TGTGCCAGCAGCTTAACAGGGGGCGGGTACGAGCAGTACTTC.

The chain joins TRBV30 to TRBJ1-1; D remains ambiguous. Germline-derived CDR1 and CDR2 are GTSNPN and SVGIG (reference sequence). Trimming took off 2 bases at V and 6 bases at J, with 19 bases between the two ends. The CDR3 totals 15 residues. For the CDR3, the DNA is TGTGCCTGGAGTACCAAGGTCAGCGCGTACTCTGAAGCTTTCTTT. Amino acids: CAWSTKVSAYSEAFF.

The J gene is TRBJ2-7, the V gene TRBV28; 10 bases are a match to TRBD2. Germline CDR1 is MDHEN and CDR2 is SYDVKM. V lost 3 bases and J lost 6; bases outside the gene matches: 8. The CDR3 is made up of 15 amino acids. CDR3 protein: CASSFLAGEYAEQYF. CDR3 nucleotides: TGTGCCAGCAGTTTCCTAGCGGGAGAATACGCCGAGCAGTACTTC.

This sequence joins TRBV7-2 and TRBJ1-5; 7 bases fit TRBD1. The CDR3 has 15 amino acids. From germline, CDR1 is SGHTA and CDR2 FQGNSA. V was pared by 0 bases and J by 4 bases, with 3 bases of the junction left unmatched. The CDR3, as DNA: TGTGCCAGCAGCTTAGCACAGGGGCTGAATCAGCCCCAGCATTTT. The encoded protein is CASSLAQGLNQPQHF.

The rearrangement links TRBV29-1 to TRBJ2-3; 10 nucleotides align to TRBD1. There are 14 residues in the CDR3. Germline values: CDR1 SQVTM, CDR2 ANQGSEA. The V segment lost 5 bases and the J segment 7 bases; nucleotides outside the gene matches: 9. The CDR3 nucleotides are TGCAGCGTTAACCCGGGACAGGGGCGGCATACGCAGTATTTT. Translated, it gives CSVNPGQGRHTQYF.

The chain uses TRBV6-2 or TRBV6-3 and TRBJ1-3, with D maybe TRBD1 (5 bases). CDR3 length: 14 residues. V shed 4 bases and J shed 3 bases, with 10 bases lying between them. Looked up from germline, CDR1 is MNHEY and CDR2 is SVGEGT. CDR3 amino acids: CASSSRTIGNTIYF. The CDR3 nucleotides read TGTGCCAGCAGTTCGCGGACAATTGGAAACACCATATATTTT.

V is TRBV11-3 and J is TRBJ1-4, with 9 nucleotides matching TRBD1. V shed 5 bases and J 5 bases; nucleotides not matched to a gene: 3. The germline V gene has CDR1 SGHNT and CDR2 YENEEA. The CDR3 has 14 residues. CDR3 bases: TGTGCCAGCAGCCAAGGGACAGGGAATGAAAAACTGTTTTTT. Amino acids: CASSQGTGNEKLFF.

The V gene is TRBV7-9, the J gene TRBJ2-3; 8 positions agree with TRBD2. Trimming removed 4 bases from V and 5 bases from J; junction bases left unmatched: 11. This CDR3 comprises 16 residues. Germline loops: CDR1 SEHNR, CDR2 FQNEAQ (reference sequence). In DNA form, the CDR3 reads TGTGCCAGCAGCTCCGCCGGGACTAGTATGGGAGATACGCAGTATTTT. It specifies CASSSAGTSMGDTQYF. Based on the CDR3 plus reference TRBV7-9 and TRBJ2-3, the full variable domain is DTGVSQNPRHKITKRGQNVTFRCDPISEHNRLYWYRQTLGQGPEFLTYFQNEAQLEKSRLLSDRFSAERPKGSFSTLEIQRTEQGDSAMYLCASSSAGTSMGDTQYFGPGTRLTVL.

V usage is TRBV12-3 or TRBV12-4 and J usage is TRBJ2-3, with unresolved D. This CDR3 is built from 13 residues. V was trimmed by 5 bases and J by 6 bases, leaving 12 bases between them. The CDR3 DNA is TGTGCCAGCAGTATCAGCGAGGCTGATACGCAGTATTTT. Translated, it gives CASSISEADTQYF.

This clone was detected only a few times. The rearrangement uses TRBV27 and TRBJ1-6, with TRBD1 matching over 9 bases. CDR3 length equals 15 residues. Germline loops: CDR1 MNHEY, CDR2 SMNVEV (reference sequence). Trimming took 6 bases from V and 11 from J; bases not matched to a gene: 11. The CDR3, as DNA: TGTGCCAGCAGCCCAACAGGGGGCGCAGCTACACCCCTCCACTTT. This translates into CASSPTGGAATPLHF.

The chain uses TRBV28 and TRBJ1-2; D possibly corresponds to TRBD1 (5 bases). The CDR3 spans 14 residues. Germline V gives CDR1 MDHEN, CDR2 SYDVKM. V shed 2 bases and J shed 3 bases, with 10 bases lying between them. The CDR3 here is CASSLDSLYYGYTF. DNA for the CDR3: TGTGCCAGCAGTTTAGACAGTCTCTACTATGGCTACACCTTC.

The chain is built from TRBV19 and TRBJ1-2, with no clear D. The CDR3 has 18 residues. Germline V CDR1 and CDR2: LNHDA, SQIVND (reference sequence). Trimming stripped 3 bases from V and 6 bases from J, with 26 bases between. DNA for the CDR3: TGTGCCAGTAGTATCGTCGTCGGGTCGGCTCCCACGGCAGATGGCTACACCTTC. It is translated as CASSIVVGSAPTADGYTF.

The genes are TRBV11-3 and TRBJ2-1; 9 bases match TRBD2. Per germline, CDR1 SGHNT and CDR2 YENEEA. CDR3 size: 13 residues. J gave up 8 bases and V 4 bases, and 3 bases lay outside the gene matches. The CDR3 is CASSSGLADEQFF. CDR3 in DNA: TGTGCCAGCAGCTCGGGACTAGCAGATGAGCAGTTCTTC.

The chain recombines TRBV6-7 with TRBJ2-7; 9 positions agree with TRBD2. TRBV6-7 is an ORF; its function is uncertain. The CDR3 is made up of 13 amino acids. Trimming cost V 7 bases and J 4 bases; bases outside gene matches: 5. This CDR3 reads CASIPSGTYEQYV. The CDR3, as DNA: TGTGCCAGCATACCTAGCGGGACGTACGAGCAGTACGTC.

In nucleotides, the CDR3 is TGCGCCAGCAGTATGTCGAGCTCCTACAATGAGCAGTTCTTC. The encoded protein is CASSMSSSYNEQFF. The chain links TRBV5-1 to TRBJ2-1, with D unclear. CDR1 is SGHRS and CDR2 is YFSETQ in the germline V gene. Trimming left V 5 bases short and J 0 bases short, with 9 bases between. The CDR3 sequence is 14 residues long.

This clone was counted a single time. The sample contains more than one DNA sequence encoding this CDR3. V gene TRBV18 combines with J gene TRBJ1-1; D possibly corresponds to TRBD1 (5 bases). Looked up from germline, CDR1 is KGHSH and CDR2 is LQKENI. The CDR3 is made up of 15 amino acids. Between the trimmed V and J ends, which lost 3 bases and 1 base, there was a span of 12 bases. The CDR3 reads CASSPRRGGNTEAFF. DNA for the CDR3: TGTGCCAGCTCACCCCGGAGGGGAGGGAACACTGAAGCTTTCTTT.

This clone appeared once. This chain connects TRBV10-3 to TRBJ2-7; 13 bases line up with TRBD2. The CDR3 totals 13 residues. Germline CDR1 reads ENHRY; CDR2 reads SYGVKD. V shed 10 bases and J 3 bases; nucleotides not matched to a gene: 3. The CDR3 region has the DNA TGTGCCACCGGGACTAGCGGGGTCTACGAGCAGTACGTC. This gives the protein CATGTSGVYEQYV.